This TCR beta chain appears in the sequencing data of a study of shared clonotypes between healthy human individuals. At the level of the study: Per donor, CD8 memory used one plate, CD8 naive used two, CD4 memory used three and CD4 naive used three.

The test was conducted at deep level. Sequenced by immunoSEQ multiplex PCR; TCRdb stores in-frame clones only, minus some. The table shows over 1.4 million clones, with 96% occurring only once. Recent vaccinations or acute infections were absent in the healthy HIV-negative adult donors. Investigators divided CD4+ cells into CD45RA+ naive and CD45RA-negative memory subsets. V gave up 4 bases and J gave up 2 bases; unmatched junction bases: 4. CDR3 length: 17 amino acids. The V gene's germline CDR1 is SEHNR and CDR2 FQNEAQ (reference sequence). The source of this sequence is a man aged 25-45 years in good health. Material for sequencing was naive CD4+ T cells sorted from blood. Subset specified: CD45RA+ positively selected. The rearrangement joins TRBV7-9 to TRBJ2-1, with 14 bases aligning to TRBD2. CDR3 residues: CASSWRGLAGAYNEQFF. As DNA, the CDR3 is TGTGCCAGCAGCTGGCGGGGACTAGCGGGGGCCTACAATGAGCAGTTCTTC.